Sequencing of this T cell receptor (beta chain) was carried out in a study of blood T cell repertoires in COVID-19. Authors' data handling: Quantification of nucleated cells was approximated via reference gene primer amplification. Sequenced by immunoSEQ multiplex PCR; TCRdb stores in-frame clones only, minus some. That table is the source of V, J and clone size, and D and trimming were worked out from the DNA. The sample holds roughly 190,000 clones, 70% to 90% seen once. V lost 0 bases, J lost 3 bases, and 6 bases lay in between. This CDR3 is built from 13 residues. The germline gives CDR1 LNHNV, CDR2 YYDKDF (reference sequence).

The sequence derives from a woman between 40 and 55 years old who had recovered from COVID-19. The chain has TRBV15 and TRBJ2-7; D gene unclear. Sequences were obtained from peripheral blood. In DNA, the CDR3 is TGTGCCACCAGCAGAGAATCGAGCTACGAGCAGTACTTC. This translates into CATSRESSYEQYF.